These 10 T cell receptor beta chains were sequenced from one sample in a study of blood T cell repertoires in COVID-19. Using immunoSEQ multiplex PCR, the repertoire was profiled, and TCRdb retains in-frame clones only, with some absent. The sample has more than 150,000 clones; around 90% are singletons. Sequenced sample: peripheral blood. The receptor source for this set is a man in his fifties with acute or convalescent COVID-19.

J is TRBJ2-5 and V is TRBV9; D is perhaps TRBD2 (5 bases). Germline V lookup: CDR1 SGDLS, CDR2 YYNGEE. The V end was cut by 7 bases, the J end by 4 bases, with 14 bases between. The CDR3 length is 13 residues. The CDR3 coding sequence is TGTGCCAGCGGCCCGCCGAGCGGAGAGACCCAGTACTTC. Translated, it gives CASGPPSGETQYF.

This chain uses TRBV7-2 with TRBJ1-4; D gene ambiguous. This CDR3 has 14 residues. Germline V gene sequence: CDR1 SGHTA, CDR2 FQGNSA. Trimming took off 1 base at V and 8 bases at J, with 11 bases between the two ends. In DNA form, the CDR3 reads TGTGCCAGCAGCTTAGATAGCCCTAGGGAAAAACTGTTTTTT. Translating it yields CASSLDSPREKLFF.

The chain is built from TRBV27 and TRBJ2-7, with D possibly TRBD2 on 5 matching bases. V lost 0 bases and J 3 bases, leaving 9 bases between the germline ends. The CDR3 contains 14 residues. The germline CDR1 and CDR2 sequences are MNHEY and SMNVEV (reference sequence). CDR3 sequence: CASSLSWAGYEQYF. The CDR3 DNA reads as TGTGCCAGCAGTTTATCGTGGGCGGGCTACGAGCAGTACTTC.

The DNA for the CDR3 is TGTGCCAGCAGCTTAGACTGGGACACCACCACCGGGGAGCTGTTTTTT. It encodes CASSLDWDTTTGELFF. The chain uses TRBV7-2 and TRBJ2-2; D may be TRBD1 (6 bases). The CDR3 consists of 16 residues. The V end lost 1 base, the J end lost 4 bases, and 13 bases lay between the germline ends. Germline CDR1 SGHTA, CDR2 FQGNSA.

The chain combines TRBV3-1 (or the pseudogene TRBV3-2) with TRBJ2-5; 10 positions agree with TRBD2. Germline V lookup: CDR1 LGHDT, CDR2 YNNKEL (reference sequence). V lost 4 bases, J lost 4 bases, and 18 bases stayed unmatched. The CDR3 spans 19 residues. In nucleotides, the CDR3 is TGTGCCAGCAGCCGCCGGGGGGTGGTAGCGGGAGGTACGGGAGAGACCCAGTACTTC. Its protein product is CASSRRGVVAGGTGETQYF.

V usage is TRBV24-1 and J usage is TRBJ1-6; TRBD1 matches at 9 bases. CDR1 is KGHDR, CDR2 SFDVKD, per germline. Germline trimming cut 5 bases from V and 5 bases from J; bases unmatched to any gene: 0. The CDR3 length is 14 residues. CDR3 coding DNA: TGTGCCACCAGTGGGACAGGGGATAATTCACCCCTCCACTTT. Translated, it gives CATSGTGDNSPLHF.

The CDR3 nucleotides are TGTGCCACCAGTGATGACATCTCTGGGGCCAACGTCCTGACTTTC. It is translated as CATSDDISGANVLTF. V and J are TRBV24-1 and TRBJ2-6; D unclear. There are 15 residues in the CDR3. Germline-derived CDR1 and CDR2 are KGHDR and SFDVKD. V was clipped by 3 bases and J by 0 bases, with 5 bases between them.

The J gene is TRBJ2-7, the V gene TRBV19; 10 bases agree with TRBD1. The CDR3 has 16 residues. The J segment lost 4 bases and the V segment lost 1 base, leaving 7 bases of the junction unmatched. CDR1 is LNHDA and CDR2 is SQIVND in the germline V gene (reference sequence). CDR3 nucleotides: TGTGCCAGTAGTATAGGCGCCGACAGGGGGCTTTACGAGCAGTACTTC. Its protein is CASSIGADRGLYEQYF.

The rearrangement uses TRBV28 and TRBJ2-7; 7 positions agree with TRBD2. V trimming: 7 bases; J trimming: 4 bases; junction bases outside the gene matches: 7. Germline CDR1 reads MDHEN; CDR2 reads SYDVKM. The CDR3 sequence is 13 residues long. This chain's CDR3 is CASTPAGPYEQYF. In DNA, the CDR3 is TGTGCCAGCACCCCAGCGGGACCTTACGAGCAGTACTTC. The variable domain in full, with the rest retrieved from reference TRBV28 and TRBJ2-7, is DVKVTQSSRYLVKRTGEKVFLECVQDMDHENMFWYRQDPGLGLRLIYFSYDVKMKEKGDIPEGYSVSREKKERFSLILESASTNQTSMYLCASTPAGPYEQYFGPGTRLTVT.

The chain recombines TRBV7-2 with TRBJ2-7; 7 nucleotides match TRBD2. V lost 3 bases to trimming and J lost 4 bases; unmatched junction nucleotides: 3. Per germline, CDR1 SGHTA and CDR2 FQGNSA. This CDR3 spans 13 amino acids. The CDR3 is CASSFGGGYEQYV. In DNA, the CDR3 is TGTGCCAGCAGCTTTGGCGGGGGTTACGAGCAGTACGTC.